The 6 T cell receptor beta chains below come from one sample, sequenced in a study of neoadjuvant anti-PD-1 for oral cavity cancer. The data were produced by immunoSEQ multiplex PCR, yet TCRdb's version contains in-frame clones alone and is incomplete. The sample holds about 16,000 clones, less than 80% seen once. The source was PBMCs, collected before nivolumab (anti-PD-1) treatment. These receptors originate from a person aged 35 to 85 with oral cavity squamous cell carcinoma.

This clone was counted only a few times. This chain connects TRBV6-6 to TRBJ2-1, with unresolved D. Germline loops: CDR1 MNHNY, CDR2 SVGAGI (reference sequence). This CDR3 region has 16 residues. V was trimmed by 0 bases and J by 2 bases, leaving 11 bases between them. CDR3: CASSYSRRITYNEQFF. The CDR3 DNA is TGTGCCAGCAGTTACTCGAGGCGGATTACCTACAATGAGCAGTTCTTC.

The chain carries TRBV6-5 and TRBJ1-3, with D possibly TRBD1 on 6 matching bases. Germline CDR1 MNHEY, CDR2 SVGAGI. The CDR3 has 14 amino acids. V was clipped by 4 bases and J by 4 bases, with 11 bases between them. The CDR3, as DNA: TGTGCCAGCAGTTCGGGACAAAGGGGAAACACCATATATTTT. Translation gives CASSSGQRGNTIYF.

The chain employs TRBV7-3 and TRBJ2-7; 9 nucleotides line up with TRBD1. The CDR3 is 14 amino acids. Germline values: CDR1 SGHTA, CDR2 FQGTGA. With V trimmed by 5 bases and J by 2 bases, 4 bases remained unmatched. CDR3 bases: TGTGCCAGCAGCCGGGGACAGGGCGCCTACGAGCAGTACTTC. It translates to CASSRGQGAYEQYF.

The V gene is TRBV7-7, the J gene TRBJ2-3; 8 bases are shared with TRBD2. The CDR3 contains 15 residues. In germline, CDR1 is SSHAT, CDR2 FNYEAQ (reference sequence). J was trimmed by 9 bases and V by 5 bases; bases with no gene match: 13. The CDR3 is CASSATAGVAGTQYF. As DNA, the CDR3 is TGTGCCAGCAGCGCCACAGCGGGGGTCGCAGGGACGCAGTATTTT.

The chain joins TRBV30 to TRBJ1-2; 8 bases are a match to TRBD1. The V segment lost 5 bases and the J segment 7 bases; nucleotides outside the gene matches: 9. Germline values: CDR1 GTSNPN, CDR2 SVGIG (reference sequence). The length of the CDR3 is 13 residues. CDR3 coding DNA: TGTGCCTGGGAACCCCAGGGGGCAGGTGGCTACACCTTC. It codes for CAWEPQGAGGYTF.

This chain connects TRBV2 to TRBJ1-3; D unresolved. V lost 0 bases to trimming and J lost 4 bases, with 13 bases between them. This CDR3 contains 16 residues. The germline gives CDR1 SNHLY, CDR2 FYNNEI. The CDR3 region is CASSEALATLGNTIYF. In DNA form, the CDR3 reads TGTGCCAGCAGTGAAGCGTTGGCCACTTTAGGAAACACCATATATTTT.